Detailed here is one TCR beta chain. There is no known antigen for this receptor. Base qualities were left out, and no much larger clone turns up one base away. This record belongs to a study of blood T cell repertoires in COVID-19 (TCRdb year 2020). About the full investigation: Samples covering the acute and convalescent phases of COVID-19 were provided by collaborators in the United States, Italy and Spain. Where HLA class I and class II types were available, the types were taken from metadata supplied by the sample provider, not from assay-based typing. The repertoires were released in a freely available public database meant as a resource for research on the immune response to SARS-CoV-2. The material from the prospective study consisted of cDNA or gDNA derived from T cells, B-cell-depleted T cells, or PBMCs. Samples were obtained from the ongoing ImmuneRACE study (first 160 participants) and from about 1,300 subjects provided by 6 global collaborators. Deeply sampled blood TCRbeta repertoires from subjects exposed to, actively infected with, or recovered from COVID-19 were included in the dataset. Nearly every sample came with metadata listing a de-identified subject ID, COVID-19 status, age in years and sex. The research as a whole found: The quantity of clinical and demographic metadata differed by source and by participant and was supplied without curation.

The CDR3 sequence holds 14 residues, the cysteine and phenylalanine included. The sequence is cut down to CDR3 DNA, 42 bases in frame from base 1. V is reduced by 8 bases and J by 4 bases, leaving a spacing of 14 bases between them. From a lookup of the germline V gene (reference sequence), CDR1 and CDR2 are LNHDA and SQIVND. TCRbeta CDR3 regions were amplified from genomic DNA by means of the immunoSEQ Assay, a bias-controlled multiplex PCR. The paper's data handling went like this. The number of nucleated cells in each sample was estimated by amplification of reference gene primers within the assay. To quantify the absolute abundance of each unique TCRbeta CDR3 rearrangement, sequence reads were collapsed and filtered. For each sample, productive Simpson clonality was calculated by taking the square root of Simpson's diversity index across productive rearrangements. The immuneACCESS repertoire file appears here via TCRdb, limited to in-frame rearrangements. These files lack a portion of the clones; in checked studies, under half of the deficit traces to unresolved V genes, and the cause of the others is not known. V and J calls plus clone size are reproduced from that table; the DNA served to infer D and trimming. The sample table records about 310,000 clones; around 87% of these occur just once. The top ten clones comprise 1% of the sample.

The collaborating institutions used their own protocols to collect whole blood in K2EDTA tubes. Collaborator samples were shipped for TCRbeta analysis as frozen whole blood, isolated PBMCs, or DNA extracted from either sample type. The TCR was taken from a man aged 50 to 60 with active or convalescent COVID-19. Sequenced input: peripheral blood. Rearrangement joined TRBV19 to TRBJ1-4; the best D guess is TRBD1, with 5 bases matching. The CDR3 region: CASRSSGHNEKLFF. The sequence in DNA is TGTGCCAGTCGATCCTCAGGGCATAATGAAAAACTGTTTTTT.